In this sample, the clone carrying this TCR beta chain turned up many times. Its antigen is not known. The germline gives CDR1 KGHSH, CDR2 LQKENI. The CDR3 is 16 residues long. The V end lost 0 bases, the J end lost 4 bases, and 15 bases lay between the germline ends. Thyroid surgery had not been preceded by any treatment in any patient. In the original processing: The study built a papillary thyroid cancer distant-metastasis classifier from CDR3 differences across clinicopathological groups. From the PCR reads, TCRdb re-called clones with MiXCR. These V and J calls derive from TCRdb rather than the authors' analysis. The data contain some 36,000 clones, about a sixth of them seen just once; the ten biggest clones take up roughly 5.6%. The data were obtained in a study of metastatic and nonmetastatic thyroid tumors. Study summary: A comparison of repertoires was made across blood and tumor or nodule tissue from malignant and benign thyroid patients. Study-wide results and limits: Significantly greater TCR beta diversity was reportedly found in malignant thyroid tumors than in benign nodules (in blood and tumor).

The TCR was taken from a male donor with papillary thyroid cancer or a benign thyroid nodule (not recorded which). Some clones in this sample may be carry-over from other donors' samples. This chain uses TRBV18 with TRBJ2-5; D gene unclear. The sequenced sample was blood. The CDR3: CASSPPLGSTGETQYF. DNA of the CDR3: TGTGCCAGCTCACCACCGTTGGGTTCAACGGGAGAGACCCAGTACTTC.